These T cell receptor beta chains were read from a single sample in a study of beta chain features in type 1 diabetes. The repertoire was sequenced with immunoSEQ multiplex PCR; TCRdb's copy has only in-frame clones and lacks some. The profile shows 900,000 or so clones, roughly 15% of them singletons. The sample comprised naive CD4+ T cells from blood. The origin of the receptors is a woman younger than 35 in good health. CDR3s include the opening cysteine and the closing phenylalanine or tryptophan. The D gene is left open where the match is weak. The size field is filled for only some rows; it gives once, few, many or a size class.

d_gene: NA
j_gene: TRBJ2-3
v_gene: TRBV5-6
abundance: NA
CDR3nt: TGTGCCAGCAGCTTGTATGGGCAACGTTGGTATTTT
CDR3aa: CASSLYGQRWYF

d_gene: NA
j_gene: TRBJ1-1
v_gene: TRBV27
abundance: NA
CDR3nt: TGTGCCAGCAGTTGGCAGATGAACACTGAAGCTTTCTTT
CDR3aa: CASSWQMNTEAFF

d_gene: NA
j_gene: TRBJ2-2
v_gene: TRBV6-6
abundance: NA
CDR3nt: TGTGCCAGCACCTCGGGCACCGGGGAGCTGTTTTTT
CDR3aa: CASTSGTGELFF

d_gene: NA
j_gene: TRBJ2-7
v_gene: TRBV7-2
abundance: NA
CDR3nt: TGTGCCAGCAGCTTAGTGGAGGTGGGGGTGGAGTACTTC
CDR3aa: CASSLVEVGVEYF

d_gene: NA
j_gene: TRBJ2-5
v_gene: TRBV11-1
abundance: few
CDR3nt: TGTGCCAGCAGTGGACTCTACCAAGAGACCCAGTACTTC
CDR3aa: CASSGLYQETQYF

d_gene: NA
j_gene: TRBJ2-3
v_gene: TRBV5-4
abundance: few
CDR3nt: TGTGCCAGCAACCTAGGGTCAGGAGGCTTGGCAGATACGCAGTATTTT
CDR3aa: CASNLGSGGLADTQYF

d_gene: NA
j_gene: TRBJ2-6
v_gene: TRBV28
abundance: NA
CDR3nt: TGTGCCAGCAGTAGTAGTACGGGGGGCCTCGCTGGGGCCAACGTCCTGACTTTC
CDR3aa: CASSSSTGGLAGANVLTF

d_gene: NA
j_gene: TRBJ2-3
v_gene: TRBV5-1
abundance: few
CDR3nt: TGCGCCAGCAGCTTCATGGATACGCAGTATTTT
CDR3aa: CASSFMDTQYF

d_gene: TRBD2
j_gene: TRBJ2-2
v_gene: TRBV29-1
abundance: few
CDR3nt: TGCAGCGTTGGACGGCTAGCGGGAGTGAGCACCGGGGAGCTGTTTTTT
CDR3aa: CSVGRLAGVSTGELFF

d_gene: TRBD2
j_gene: TRBJ2-7
v_gene: TRBV5-1
abundance: few
CDR3nt: TGCGCCAGCAGCTTGGGGCGGGAGCTCGGTGGAACCTACGAGCAGTACTTC
CDR3aa: CASSLGRELGGTYEQYF

d_gene: NA
j_gene: TRBJ1-2
v_gene: TRBV7-6
abundance: NA
CDR3nt: TGTGCCAGCAGCTTAGAGGGGGGCTATGGCTACACCTTC
CDR3aa: CASSLEGGYGYTF

d_gene: NA
j_gene: TRBJ2-2
v_gene: TRBV7-2
abundance: few
CDR3nt: TGTGCCAGCAGTTCACCGGGGACTGGGAACACCGGGGAGCTGTTTTTT
CDR3aa: CASSSPGTGNTGELFF

d_gene: NA
j_gene: TRBJ2-5
v_gene: TRBV28
abundance: few
CDR3nt: TGTGCCAGCAAGAGGCAGGGATCGTGGGAGACCCAGTACTTC
CDR3aa: CASKRQGSWETQYF

d_gene: TRBD2
j_gene: TRBJ2-7
v_gene: TRBV27
abundance: NA
CDR3nt: TGTGCCAGCAGTCCCCGGAGCGGGGCCAGCTCCTACGAGCAGTACTTC
CDR3aa: CASSPRSGASSYEQYF

d_gene: NA
j_gene: TRBJ1-3
v_gene: TRBV6-5
abundance: NA
CDR3nt: TGTGCCAGCAGTTACTCGGGACTGTCGGAAAACACCATATATTTT
CDR3aa: CASSYSGLSENTIYF

d_gene: NA
j_gene: TRBJ2-2
v_gene: TRBV5-1
abundance: NA
CDR3nt: TGCGCCAGCAGCTTGGCATCCGAAGACGGGGAGCTGTTTTTT
CDR3aa: CASSLASEDGELFF

d_gene: TRBD2
j_gene: TRBJ2-3
v_gene: TRBV7-3
abundance: few
CDR3nt: TGTGCCAGCAGCTTACTAGCGGAATTCACAGATACGCAGTATTTT
CDR3aa: CASSLLAEFTDTQYF

d_gene: NA
j_gene: TRBJ2-5
v_gene: TRBV28
abundance: NA
CDR3nt: TGTGCCACCAGGGGCCCTCTGGGGACCCAGTACTTC
CDR3aa: CATRGPLGTQYF

d_gene: NA
j_gene: TRBJ1-3
v_gene: TRBV19
abundance: few
CDR3nt: TGTTGTATTTTCTCTGGAAACACCATATATTTT
CDR3aa: CCIFSGNTIYF

d_gene: NA
j_gene: TRBJ1-1
v_gene: TRBV6-1
abundance: NA
CDR3nt: TGTGCCAGCAGTAGAAGCCAGGGGATTGACACTGAAGCTTTCTTT
CDR3aa: CASSRSQGIDTEAFF

d_gene: TRBD1
j_gene: TRBJ2-5
v_gene: TRBV4-2
abundance: NA
CDR3nt: TGTGCCAGCAGCCAAGCGCTGGACAGGGGCAGTGAGACCCAGTACTTC
CDR3aa: CASSQALDRGSETQYF

d_gene: NA
j_gene: TRBJ2-5
v_gene: TRBV7-3
abundance: NA
CDR3nt: TGTGCCAGCAGCCCAACGGGGGAGACCCAGTACTTC
CDR3aa: CASSPTGETQYF

d_gene: TRBD1
j_gene: TRBJ1-2
v_gene: TRBV2
abundance: NA
CDR3nt: TGTGCCAGCAGATGGTCAGGGGGCTATGGCTACACCTTC
CDR3aa: CASRWSGGYGYTF

d_gene: TRBD2
j_gene: TRBJ2-7
v_gene: TRBV7-2
abundance: NA
CDR3nt: TGTGCCAGCAGCCCGAAATCAGCGGGAGAAAAGACCGAGCAGTACTTC
CDR3aa: CASSPKSAGEKTEQYF

d_gene: NA
j_gene: TRBJ2-1
v_gene: TRBV29-1
abundance: NA
CDR3nt: TGCAGCGTTGATTTCCCATCCTCAATCTACAATGAGCAGTTCTTC
CDR3aa: CSVDFPSSIYNEQFF

d_gene: NA
j_gene: TRBJ2-1
v_gene: TRBV28
abundance: few
CDR3nt: TGTGCCAGCACCCCTACAACAGCGGGGACAAGTGAGCAGTTCTTC
CDR3aa: CASTPTTAGTSEQFF

d_gene: NA
j_gene: TRBJ1-2
v_gene: TRBV19
abundance: NA
CDR3nt: TGTGCCAGTAGTACCGCGGGCTACTATGGCTACACCTTC
CDR3aa: CASSTAGYYGYTF

d_gene: TRBD2
j_gene: TRBJ2-7
v_gene: TRBV5-1
abundance: NA
CDR3nt: TGCGCCAGCAGCTTGGATACTAGCGGGAGCTCCTACGAGCAGTACTTC
CDR3aa: CASSLDTSGSSYEQYF

d_gene: NA
j_gene: TRBJ2-7
v_gene: TRBV27
abundance: NA
CDR3nt: TGTGCCAGCTCCTCCGGCGGCAAAGCCTACGAGCAGTACTTC
CDR3aa: CASSSGGKAYEQYF

d_gene: NA
j_gene: TRBJ1-2
v_gene: TRBV5-1
abundance: few
CDR3nt: TGCGCCAGCAGCTTGGATGTCGTAGGGAATGGCTACACCTTC
CDR3aa: CASSLDVVGNGYTF

d_gene: NA
j_gene: TRBJ2-7
v_gene: TRBV5-1
abundance: NA
CDR3nt: TGCGCCAGCAGCTGGACCATAAGCGGGCAGACGAACTTC
CDR3aa: CASSWTISGQTNF

d_gene: TRBD1
j_gene: TRBJ2-7
v_gene: TRBV7-9
abundance: few
CDR3nt: TGTGCCAGCAGCTTCTCACAGGGGGCTTACGAGCAGTACTTC
CDR3aa: CASSFSQGAYEQYF

d_gene: NA
j_gene: TRBJ1-2
v_gene: TRBV7-2
abundance: NA
CDR3nt: TGTGCCAGCAGCTTAGCTGTAGGGGGATACTATGGCTACACCTTC
CDR3aa: CASSLAVGGYYGYTF

d_gene: TRBD1
j_gene: TRBJ1-1
v_gene: TRBV29-1
abundance: NA
CDR3nt: TGCAGCGTTGATATGTCAGGGGGCCTGTACACTGAAGCTTTCTTT
CDR3aa: CSVDMSGGLYTEAFF

d_gene: TRBD2
j_gene: TRBJ2-7
v_gene: TRBV10-3
abundance: NA
CDR3nt: TGTGCCATCCGCCCGCTAGCGGGAGTATCCGAGCAGTACTTC
CDR3aa: CAIRPLAGVSEQYF

d_gene: NA
j_gene: TRBJ2-7
v_gene: TRBV7-6
abundance: NA
CDR3nt: TGTGCCAGCAGCCTAGGCCCCGCTAATTGGAACGAGCAGTACTTC
CDR3aa: CASSLGPANWNEQYF

d_gene: NA
j_gene: TRBJ2-1
v_gene: TRBV10-3
abundance: few
CDR3nt: TGTGCCATCAGTGAGTCTGGGTTCTACAATGAGCAGTTCTTC
CDR3aa: CAISESGFYNEQFF

d_gene: TRBD1
j_gene: TRBJ2-1
v_gene: TRBV7-9
abundance: NA
CDR3nt: TGTGCCAGCAGCCGGGGACAGGGGCTTTACAATGAGCAGTTCTTC
CDR3aa: CASSRGQGLYNEQFF

d_gene: TRBD1
j_gene: TRBJ2-7
v_gene: TRBV7-2
abundance: NA
CDR3nt: TGTGCCAGCAGCCCGGGACAGGGGTGGTACGAGCAGTACTTC
CDR3aa: CASSPGQGWYEQYF

d_gene: NA
j_gene: TRBJ2-1
v_gene: TRBV4-3
abundance: few
CDR3nt: TGCGCCAGCAGCCCGGAAATAGGGGCGTACAATGAGCAGTTCTTC
CDR3aa: CASSPEIGAYNEQFF

d_gene: NA
j_gene: TRBJ1-2
v_gene: TRBV28
abundance: NA
CDR3nt: TGTGCCAGCAGTCAATCAGACAGGCGGAACTATGGCTACACCTTC
CDR3aa: CASSQSDRRNYGYTF

d_gene: TRBD2
j_gene: TRBJ2-7
v_gene: TRBV19
abundance: NA
CDR3nt: TGTGCCAGTAGTAGGGGACTAGCGGCGAACGAGCAGTACTTC
CDR3aa: CASSRGLAANEQYF